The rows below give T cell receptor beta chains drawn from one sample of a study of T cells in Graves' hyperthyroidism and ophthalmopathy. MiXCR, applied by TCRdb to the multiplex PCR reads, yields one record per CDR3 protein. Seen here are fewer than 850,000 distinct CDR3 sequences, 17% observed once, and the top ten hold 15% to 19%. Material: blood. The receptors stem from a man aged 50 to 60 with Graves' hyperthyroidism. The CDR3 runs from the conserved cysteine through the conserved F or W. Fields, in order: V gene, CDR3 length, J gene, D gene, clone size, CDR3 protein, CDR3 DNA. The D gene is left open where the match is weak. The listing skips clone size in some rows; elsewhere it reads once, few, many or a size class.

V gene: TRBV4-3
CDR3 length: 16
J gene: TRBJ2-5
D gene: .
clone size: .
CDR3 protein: CASSQETNRDGETQYF
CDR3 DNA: TGCGCCAGCAGCCAAGAGACGAACAGGGATGGGGAGACCCAGTACTTC

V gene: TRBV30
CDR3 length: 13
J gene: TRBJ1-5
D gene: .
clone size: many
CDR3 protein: CAWSGQVDQPQHF
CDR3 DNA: TGTGCCTGGAGTGGACAGGTGGATCAGCCCCAGCATTTT

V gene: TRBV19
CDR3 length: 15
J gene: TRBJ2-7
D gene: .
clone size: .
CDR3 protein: CASRPRQGSVYEQYF
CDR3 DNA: TGTGCCAGTCGACCTCGGCAGGGTTCCGTCTACGAGCAGTACTTC

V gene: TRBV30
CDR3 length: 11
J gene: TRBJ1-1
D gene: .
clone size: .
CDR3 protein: CAWSEYTEAFF
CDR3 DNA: TGTGCCTGGAGTGAATACACTGAAGCTTTCTTT

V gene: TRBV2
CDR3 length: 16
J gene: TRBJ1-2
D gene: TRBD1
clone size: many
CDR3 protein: CASSEMGQGANYGYTF
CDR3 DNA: TGTGCCAGCAGTGAAATGGGACAGGGAGCTAACTATGGCTACACCTTC

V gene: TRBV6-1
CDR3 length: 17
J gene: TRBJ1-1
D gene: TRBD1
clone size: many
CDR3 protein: CASSTKLQGAGNTEAFF
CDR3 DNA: TGTGCCAGCAGTACCAAACTCCAGGGGGCAGGGAACACTGAAGCTTTCTTT

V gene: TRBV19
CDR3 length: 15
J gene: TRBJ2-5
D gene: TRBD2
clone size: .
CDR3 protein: CASSTTGGLGETQYF
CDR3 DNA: TGTGCCAGTAGTACGACGGGAGGGCTGGGGGAGACCCAGTACTTC

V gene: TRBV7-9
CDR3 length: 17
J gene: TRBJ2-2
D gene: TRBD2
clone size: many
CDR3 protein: CASSLPPGTSDTGELFF
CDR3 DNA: TGTGCCAGCAGCTTACCTCCCGGGACTAGCGATACCGGGGAGCTGTTTTTT

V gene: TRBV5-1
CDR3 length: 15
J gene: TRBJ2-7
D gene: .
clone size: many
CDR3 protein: CASSRAPGQSYEQYF
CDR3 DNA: TGCGCCAGCAGCCGAGCTCCCGGACAAAGCTACGAGCAGTACTTC

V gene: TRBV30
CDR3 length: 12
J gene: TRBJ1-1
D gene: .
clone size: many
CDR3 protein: CAWSVKGLEAFF
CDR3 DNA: TGTGCCTGGAGTGTAAAGGGGCTTGAAGCTTTCTTT

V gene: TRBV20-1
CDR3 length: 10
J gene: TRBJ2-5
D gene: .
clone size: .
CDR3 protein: CSAQGETQYF
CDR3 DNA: TGCAGTGCTCAGGGTGAGACCCAGTACTTC

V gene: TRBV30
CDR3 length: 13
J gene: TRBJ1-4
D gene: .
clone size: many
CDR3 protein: CAYRQAANEKLFF
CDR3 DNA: TGTGCCTATCGACAGGCGGCTAATGAAAAACTGTTTTTT

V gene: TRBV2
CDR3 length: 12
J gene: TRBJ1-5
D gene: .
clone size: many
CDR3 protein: CASTSSNQPQHF
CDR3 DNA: TGTGCCAGCACAAGTAGCAATCAGCCCCAGCATTTT

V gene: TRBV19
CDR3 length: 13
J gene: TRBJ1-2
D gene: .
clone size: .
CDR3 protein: CATSVKGDYGYTF
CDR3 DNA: TGTGCCACTTCAGTAAAAGGAGACTATGGCTACACCTTC

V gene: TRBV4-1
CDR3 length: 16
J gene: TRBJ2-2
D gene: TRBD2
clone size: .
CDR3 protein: CASSQWGGYITGELFF
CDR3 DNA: TGCGCCAGCAGCCAGTGGGGGGGGTACATCACCGGGGAGCTGTTTTTT

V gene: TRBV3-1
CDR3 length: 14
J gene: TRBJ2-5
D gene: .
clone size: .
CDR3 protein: CASSQGDHQETQYF
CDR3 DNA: TGTGCCAGCAGCCAAGGGGATCACCAAGAGACCCAGTACTTC

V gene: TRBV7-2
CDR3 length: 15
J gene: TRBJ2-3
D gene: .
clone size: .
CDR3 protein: CASSLANSRTDTQYF
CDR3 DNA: TGTGCCAGCAGCTTAGCGAATTCACGCACAGATACGCAGTATTTT

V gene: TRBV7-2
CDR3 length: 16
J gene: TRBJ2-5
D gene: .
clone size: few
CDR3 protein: CASSLAGTRIQETQYF
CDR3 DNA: TGTGCCAGCAGCTTAGCCGGGACCAGAATCCAAGAGACCCAGTACTTC

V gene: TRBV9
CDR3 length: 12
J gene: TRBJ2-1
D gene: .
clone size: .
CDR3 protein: CASSGVRNEQFF
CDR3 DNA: TGTGCCAGCAGCGGAGTAAGGAATGAGCAGTTCTTC

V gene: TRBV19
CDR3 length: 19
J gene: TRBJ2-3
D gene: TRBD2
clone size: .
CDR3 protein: CASTGRTGTSGSTSDTQYF
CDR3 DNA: TGTGCCAGTACAGGGAGAACCGGGACTAGCGGGAGCACATCAGATACGCAGTATTTT

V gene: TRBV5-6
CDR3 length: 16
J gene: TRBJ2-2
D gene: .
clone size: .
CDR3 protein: CASTPPMGAGTGELFF
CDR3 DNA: TGTGCCAGCACCCCACCCATGGGGGCAGGCACCGGGGAGCTGTTTTTT

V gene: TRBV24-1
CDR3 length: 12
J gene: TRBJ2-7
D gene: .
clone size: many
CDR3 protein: CATSDRDSEQYF
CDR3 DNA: TGTGCCACCAGTGATCGGGACTCCGAGCAGTACTTC